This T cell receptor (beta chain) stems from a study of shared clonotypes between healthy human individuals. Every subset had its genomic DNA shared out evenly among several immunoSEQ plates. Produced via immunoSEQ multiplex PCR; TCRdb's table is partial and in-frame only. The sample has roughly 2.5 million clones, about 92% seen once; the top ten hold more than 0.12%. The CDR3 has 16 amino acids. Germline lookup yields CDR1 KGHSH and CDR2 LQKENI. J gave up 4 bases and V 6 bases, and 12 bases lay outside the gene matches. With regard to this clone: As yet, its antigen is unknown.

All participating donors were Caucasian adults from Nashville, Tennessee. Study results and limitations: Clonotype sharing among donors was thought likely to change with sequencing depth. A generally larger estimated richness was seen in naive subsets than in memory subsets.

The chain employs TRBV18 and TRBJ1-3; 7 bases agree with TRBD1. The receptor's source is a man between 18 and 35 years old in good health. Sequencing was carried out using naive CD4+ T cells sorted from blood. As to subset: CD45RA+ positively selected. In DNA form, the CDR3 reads TGTGCCAGCTCGACCAGGGACAGTCAAACCGGAAACACCATATATTTT. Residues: CASSTRDSQTGNTIYF.